This note documents a single T cell receptor (beta chain) sequence. The antigen is not known. The CDR3 contains 18 residues. Germline CDR1 reads MNHEY; CDR2 reads SVGEGT. These data originate in a study of T cells expressing NK-cell markers. As for the study in general: Sorted CD3+CD56-NKG2C+, CD3+CD56+NKG2C- and CD3+CD56+NKG2C+ T cells were the source of the TCR beta repertoires.

What made the TCR beta cDNA was 5'RACE template switching with UMIs. With the 5' RACE reads reprocessed, TCRdb shows one record per CDR3 protein and no DNA. The sample table includes 350,000 to 400,000 distinct CDR3 sequences. Study-wide points: The CD3+CD56-NKG2C+ fraction of several donors was also led by these clonotypes.

The V and J genes are TRBV6-2 or TRBV6-3 and TRBJ2-3; absent DNA, TCRdb's TRBD2 call cannot be checked. This clonotype was sampled from a woman aged 45-65 years in good health. Sequencing was carried out using blood T cells: a sorted CD56 or NKG2C T cell subset, CD4+ or CD8+ T cells, or bulk PBMC T cells (not recorded which). The CDR3: CASRSGLAGLVGTDTQYF.